What follows are 17 T cell receptor beta chains derived from one specimen sequenced in a study of early T cells in non-severe SARS-CoV-2 infection. TCRdb re-called the 5' RACE reads with MiXCR, one entry per CDR3 protein. The sample records some 40,000 distinct CDR3 sequences, around 5% being singletons. Sequencing was done on a sample of whole blood. Receptors originate from an adult who was a healthcare worker with PCR-confirmed SARS-CoV-2 infection or an uninfected control (not recorded which).

This clonotype was observed at least ten times. The chain couples TRBV2 to TRBJ2-7, with 9 bases lining up with TRBD1. This CDR3 region has 15 residues. Trimming cost V 8 bases and J 1 base; bases outside gene matches: 9. Germline CDR1 is SNHLY and CDR2 is FYNNEI. The CDR3 loop is CASRAKTGGSYEQYF. The CDR3 nucleotides are TGTGCCAGCCGCGCTAAGACAGGGGGATCCTACGAGCAGTACTTC.

This clonotype was recorded many times. The chain couples TRBV10-3 to TRBJ2-3; TRBD2 might be the D (6 bases). V was pared by 11 bases and J by 0 bases, with 15 bases between. CDR1 and CDR2 from the germline V gene are ENHRY and SYGVKD. This CDR3 comprises 14 residues. This chain's CDR3 is CAATRDSSTDTQYF. The CDR3 DNA reads as TGTGCCGCTACGCGGGACTCTAGCACAGATACGCAGTATTTT.

This clonotype was counted only a few times. The chain joins TRBV3-1 to TRBJ2-6; 9 positions match TRBD2. CDR3 length equals 18 residues. The germline gives CDR1 LGHDT, CDR2 YNNKEL (reference sequence). V lost 4 bases to trimming and J lost 0 bases; unmatched junction nucleotides: 7. CDR3 protein: CASSPKTSGVSGANVLTF. For the CDR3, the DNA is TGTGCCAGCAGCCCCAAGACTAGCGGAGTCTCTGGGGCCAACGTCCTGACTTTC.

This clonotype showed up many times. The chain carries TRBV12-3 or TRBV12-4 and TRBJ2-7, with 13 positions matching TRBD2. The CDR3 sequence is 16 residues long. With V trimmed by 2 bases and J by 4 bases, 5 bases remained unmatched. The CDR3, as DNA: TGTGCCAGCAGTTTAAGCGGACTAGCGGGAGTTTACGAGCAGTACTTC. It translates to CASSLSGLAGVYEQYF.

V is TRBV12-3 or TRBV12-4 and J is TRBJ2-5, with 10 bases lining up with TRBD2. V trimming: 8 bases; J trimming: 5 bases; junction bases outside the gene matches: 5. The CDR3 extends over 13 amino acids. CDR3 amino acids: CASGGTSEETQYF. The CDR3 nucleotides read TGTGCCAGCGGCGGGACTAGCGAGGAGACCCAGTACTTC.

This clonotype was counted ten times or more. The V call is TRBV5-5, the J call TRBJ2-7; no reliable D call. CDR1 is SGHKS, CDR2 YYEKEE, per germline (reference sequence). The CDR3 has 15 amino acids. V lost 0 bases and J 0 bases, leaving 10 bases between the germline ends. This CDR3 is CASSLAVGNSYEQYF. DNA of the CDR3: TGTGCCAGCAGCTTGGCCGTCGGCAACTCCTACGAGCAGTACTTC.

About this clonotype itself: One base away lies a much larger clone, so this may be a sequencing read error. The genes are TRBV11-2 and TRBJ2-1; 7 bases align to TRBD2. This CDR3 has 18 residues. CDR1 is SGHAT and CDR2 is FQNNGV in the germline V gene. This CDR3 reads CASSLPQGAGAGYNEQLF. CDR3 bases: TGTGCCAGCAGCCTACCCCAAGGGGCGGGAGCGGGCTACAATGAGCAGCTCTTC. Drawing the rest from reference TRBV11-2 and TRBJ2-1, the complete variable domain is EAGVAQSPRYKIIEKRQSVAFWCNPISGHATLYWYQQILGQGPKLLIQFQNNGVVDDSQLPKDRFSAERLKGVDSTLKIQPAKLEDSAVYLCASSLPQGAGAGYNEQLFGPGTRLTVL.

The table lists this clonotype with a few counts. This chain uses TRBV5-1 with TRBJ1-1, with TRBD1 matching over 7 bases. J lost 9 bases, V lost 4 bases, and 9 bases had no gene match. Germline values: CDR1 SGHRS, CDR2 YFSETQ. This CDR3 is 13 amino acids long. Here the CDR3 reads CASSPRQGVQAFF. DNA for the CDR3: TGCGCCAGCAGCCCACGCCAGGGGGTGCAAGCTTTCTTT.

The sample holds many counts of this clonotype. The chain joins TRBV9 to TRBJ1-1, with 7 bases fitting TRBD1. Germline V gene sequence: CDR1 SGDLS, CDR2 YYNGEE. The CDR3 totals 15 residues. Trimming at V came to 0 bases and at J to 1 base, leaving 3 bases not matched to a gene. DNA for the CDR3: TGTGCCAGCAGCGTAGGTGGGACAGCGAACACTGAAGCTTTCTTT. It specifies CASSVGGTANTEAFF.

The chain employs TRBV18 and TRBJ2-1; possibly TRBD2 for D (5 bases). This CDR3 is built from 13 residues. The germline CDR1 and CDR2 sequences are KGHSH and LQKENI. V shed 1 base and J shed 8 bases, with 9 bases lying between them. The CDR3 nucleotides read TGTGCCAGCTCACCACTAGGAGGAGATGAGCAGTTCTTC. This gives the protein CASSPLGGDEQFF.

This clonotype came up many times. The chain links TRBV29-1 to TRBJ2-1; 7 positions match TRBD2. The V segment lost 4 bases and the J segment 2 bases; nucleotides outside the gene matches: 5. The germline CDR1 and CDR2 sequences are SQVTM and ANQGSEA. The CDR3 covers 14 residues. CDR3: CSVARGSAYNEQFF. The CDR3 nucleotides are TGCAGCGTTGCTCGCGGGAGCGCCTACAATGAGCAGTTCTTC.

This clonotype was counted a few times. V is TRBV6-2 or TRBV6-3 and J is TRBJ2-2, with D perhaps matching TRBD1 or TRBD2 (5 bases each). The CDR3 totals 12 residues. Trimming removed 6 bases from V and 6 bases from J, with 8 bases in between. Germline V gives CDR1 MNHEY, CDR2 SVGEGT. The DNA for the CDR3 is TGTGCCAGCAGCCGGGACCCCGGGGAGCTGTTTTTT. Residues: CASSRDPGELFF.

This clonotype was seen at least ten times. This rearrangement joins TRBV7-2 to TRBJ2-5, with D perhaps matching TRBD1 or TRBD2 (7 bases each). V lost 5 bases to trimming and J lost 5 bases, with 15 bases between them. Per germline, CDR1 SGHTA and CDR2 FQGNSA. CDR3 length: 14 residues. CDR3 residues: CASSQRQGGETQYF. In DNA form, the CDR3 reads TGTGCCAGCAGCCAAAGACAGGGAGGGGAGACCCAGTACTTC.

This clonotype was seen at least ten times. The chain recombines TRBV6-2 or TRBV6-3 with TRBJ1-4; TRBD1 agrees at 9 bases. Germline V gene lookup returns CDR1 MNHEY and CDR2 SVGEGT. This CDR3 comprises 15 residues. Losses at the gene ends were 6 bases for V and 5 bases for J; bases not matched to a gene: 7. The CDR3 sequence: CASRPPGTGNEKLFF. In nucleotides, the CDR3 is TGTGCCAGCAGGCCGCCAGGGACAGGGAATGAAAAACTGTTTTTT.

This clonotype was picked up many times. The genes are TRBV4-2 and TRBJ2-7; TRBD2 is a possible D gene (5 bases). This CDR3 spans 13 amino acids. Looked up from germline, CDR1 is LGHNA and CDR2 is YNFKEQ. The V gene lost 0 bases and the J gene lost 7 bases, with 10 bases spanning the gap. The CDR3 region is CASSQDMGSEQYF. Here the CDR3 DNA reads TGTGCCAGCAGCCAAGATATGGGGAGTGAGCAGTACTTC.

This clonotype was counted only a few times. The chain links TRBV24-1 to TRBJ2-5; D may be TRBD2 (6 bases). V lost 7 bases and J lost 2, with 10 bases in between. The CDR3 has 13 amino acids. Germline V gene lookup returns CDR1 KGHDR and CDR2 SFDVKD. Here the CDR3 reads CATRVADQETQYF. The DNA of the CDR3 is TGTGCCACCAGAGTAGCGGATCAAGAGACCCAGTACTTC.

This clonotype was counted many times. The rearrangement links TRBV4-3 to TRBJ1-4, with no clear D. Germline CDR1 reads LGHNA; CDR2 reads YSLEER. Trimming removed 0 bases from V and 7 bases from J, with 6 bases in between. The CDR3 sequence is 13 residues long. The DNA for the CDR3 is TGCGCCAGCAGCCAAGATCGGGGTGAAAAACTGTTTTTT. This encodes CASSQDRGEKLFF.